The TCR beta chain under discussion was sequenced for a study of Ad26.COV2.S vaccination and SARS-CoV-2 variants. Turning to the study itself: As a participant in COV1001, the donor was in the Ad26.COV2.S trial arm. Recipients of Ad26.COV2.S got it intramuscularly, once or twice 56 days apart.

The V gene's germline CDR1 is SQVTM and CDR2 ANQGSEA. V lost 4 bases and J 1 base, leaving 8 bases between the germline ends. The CDR3 totals 13 residues. Repertoires were generated with immunoSEQ multiplex PCR, while TCRdb's copy carries only in-frame clones and drops some. The data show about 280,000 clones, with 87% seen just once and under 4% held by the top ten. As to treatment: 19 received Ad26.COV2.S at low or high dose, single or two shots; about 5 received placebo; per-sample allocation not given. Each sample was drawn 63 days after the first injection (of vaccine or placebo). The rearrangement joins TRBV29-1 to TRBJ2-1, with a tentative D call TRBD2 (5 bases). The TCR sequence derives from a person between 18 and 65 years old who received the Ad26.COV2.S COVID-19 vaccine or a placebo. Sequencing was performed on peripheral blood, taken in a trial of Ad26.COV2.S vaccine versus placebo. CDR3 coding DNA: TGCAGCGTTGTGAGGGTGTCCTACAATGAGCAGTTCTTC. Its translation is CSVVRVSYNEQFF.